These T cell receptor beta chains were read from a single sample in a study of T cells in Graves' hyperthyroidism and ophthalmopathy. Using its own MiXCR run on the multiplex PCR reads, TCRdb lists one record per CDR3 protein. The repertoire holds hundreds of thousands of distinct CDR3 sequences, with about 14% as singletons. Source material: blood. Receptors were obtained from a woman under 30 with Graves' hyperthyroidism. Each CDR3 is given with its conserved first and last residue. The order of the fields is D gene, clone size, V gene, J gene, CDR3 DNA, CDR3 protein. A D gene is named only where the DNA matches it firmly. Size values are once, few and many counts, or a class for expanded clones, and some rows have none.

D gene: TRBD2
clone size: NA
V gene: TRBV15
J gene: TRBJ2-2
CDR3 DNA: TGTGCCACCAGCAGAGCAAAGGCTAGCGGGAACACCGGGGAGCTGTTTTTT
CDR3 protein: CATSRAKASGNTGELFF

D gene: NA
clone size: many
V gene: TRBV15
J gene: TRBJ1-3
CDR3 DNA: TGTGCCACCAGCAGGGACAGCTCTGGAAACACCATATATTTT
CDR3 protein: CATSRDSSGNTIYF

D gene: TRBD2
clone size: many
V gene: TRBV12-3/TRBV12-4
J gene: TRBJ2-1
CDR3 DNA: TGTGCCAGCAGGGAGACTAGCGGGAGTTCCCATTCACACAATGAGCAGTTCTTC
CDR3 protein: CASRETSGSSHSHNEQFF

D gene: TRBD1
clone size: many
V gene: TRBV20-1
J gene: TRBJ1-5
CDR3 DNA: TGCAGTGCTAGACCCGGACAGGGAAGATACAATCAGCCCCAGCATTTT
CDR3 protein: CSARPGQGRYNQPQHF

D gene: NA
clone size: many
V gene: TRBV20-1
J gene: TRBJ1-5
CDR3 DNA: TGCAGTGCTAGAGATGACCCCAATCAGCCCCAGCATTTT
CDR3 protein: CSARDDPNQPQHF

D gene: NA
clone size: NA
V gene: TRBV6-2/TRBV6-3
J gene: TRBJ2-3
CDR3 DNA: TGTGCCAGCAGTTACGACAGTGCGGGCACAGATACGCAGTATTTT
CDR3 protein: CASSYDSAGTDTQYF

D gene: NA
clone size: many
V gene: TRBV3-1
J gene: TRBJ2-2
CDR3 DNA: TGTGCCAGCAGCCCCATTTGGGGTACGACCGGGGAGCTGTTTTTT
CDR3 protein: CASSPIWGTTGELFF

D gene: TRBD2
clone size: NA
V gene: TRBV5-6
J gene: TRBJ2-7
CDR3 DNA: TGTGCCAGCAGCTTGGCTCGGCTAGCGGTCTCCTACGAGCAGTACTTC
CDR3 protein: CASSLARLAVSYEQYF

D gene: NA
clone size: many
V gene: TRBV20-1
J gene: TRBJ1-1
CDR3 DNA: TGCAGTGCTAGAATGGTGAACACTGAAGCTTTCTTT
CDR3 protein: CSARMVNTEAFF

D gene: NA
clone size: few
V gene: TRBV30
J gene: TRBJ1-3
CDR3 DNA: TGTACCTGGAGTTTTGGTTCTGGAAACACCATATATTTT
CDR3 protein: CTWSFGSGNTIYF

D gene: TRBD2
clone size: few
V gene: TRBV11-2
J gene: TRBJ2-2
CDR3 DNA: TGTGCCAGCAGCTTAGCGGGACTATCATCCGGGGAGCTGTTTTTT
CDR3 protein: CASSLAGLSSGELFF

D gene: NA
clone size: NA
V gene: TRBV12-3/TRBV12-4
J gene: TRBJ2-1
CDR3 DNA: TGTGCCAGCAGCCCCGGCAGGGCCGATGAGCAGTTCTTC
CDR3 protein: CASSPGRADEQFF

D gene: NA
clone size: many
V gene: TRBV6-2/TRBV6-3
J gene: TRBJ2-7
CDR3 DNA: TGTGCCAGCAGTTATTCGGCAGACGTCCACGAGCAGTACTTC
CDR3 protein: CASSYSADVHEQYF

D gene: NA
clone size: few
V gene: TRBV4-1
J gene: TRBJ2-7
CDR3 DNA: TGCGCCAGCAGAGGTCCGGTGCGGCAGCGCCAGGGCGAGCAGTACTTC
CDR3 protein: CASRGPVRQRQGEQYF

D gene: NA
clone size: NA
V gene: TRBV19
J gene: TRBJ2-1
CDR3 DNA: TGTGCCACCTCGCCGGGGCGGGTCTACAATGAGCAGTTCTTC
CDR3 protein: CATSPGRVYNEQFF

D gene: NA
clone size: many
V gene: TRBV28
J gene: TRBJ1-1
CDR3 DNA: TGTGCCAGCAGTTTATTGGGCAGGACGGCTTTCTTT
CDR3 protein: CASSLLGRTAFF

D gene: TRBD2
clone size: many
V gene: TRBV6-2/TRBV6-3
J gene: TRBJ2-5
CDR3 DNA: TGTGCCAGCAGATCCTCTAGCGGGAGATTTCGGGAGACCCAGTACTTC
CDR3 protein: CASRSSSGRFRETQYF

D gene: NA
clone size: NA
V gene: TRBV7-9
J gene: TRBJ1-2
CDR3 DNA: TGTGCCAGCAGCTTAGACGGAGATGGCTACACCTTC
CDR3 protein: CASSLDGDGYTF

D gene: NA
clone size: NA
V gene: TRBV12-3/TRBV12-4
J gene: TRBJ2-7
CDR3 DNA: TGTGCCAGCAGCTGGGCAGGGTTGACCTACGAGCAGTACTTC
CDR3 protein: CASSWAGLTYEQYF

D gene: NA
clone size: few
V gene: TRBV6-2/TRBV6-3
J gene: TRBJ2-4
CDR3 DNA: TGTGCCAGCAGTTACTCGGGAGGTTACAGAGACATTCAGTACTTC
CDR3 protein: CASSYSGGYRDIQYF

D gene: NA
clone size: many
V gene: TRBV6-2/TRBV6-3
J gene: TRBJ2-1
CDR3 DNA: TGTGCCAGCAGTTGGGACGCAGGGGGGAAGCAGTTCTTC
CDR3 protein: CASSWDAGGKQFF

D gene: TRBD1
clone size: few
V gene: TRBV28
J gene: TRBJ2-2
CDR3 DNA: TGTGCCATCCTAACCCTGGGACAGGGGGTGGCCGGGGAGCTGTTTTTT
CDR3 protein: CAILTLGQGVAGELFF